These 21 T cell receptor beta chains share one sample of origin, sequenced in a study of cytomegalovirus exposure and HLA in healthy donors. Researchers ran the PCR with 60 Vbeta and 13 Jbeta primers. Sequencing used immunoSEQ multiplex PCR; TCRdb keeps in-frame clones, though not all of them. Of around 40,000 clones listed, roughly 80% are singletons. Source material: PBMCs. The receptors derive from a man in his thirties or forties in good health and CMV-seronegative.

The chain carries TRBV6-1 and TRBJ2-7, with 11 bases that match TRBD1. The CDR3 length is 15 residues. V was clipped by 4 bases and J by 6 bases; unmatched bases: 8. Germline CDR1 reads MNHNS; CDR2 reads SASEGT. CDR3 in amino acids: CASSGTGGYVREQYF. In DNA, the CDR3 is TGTGCCAGCAGTGGGACAGGGGGCTACGTACGCGAGCAGTACTTC.

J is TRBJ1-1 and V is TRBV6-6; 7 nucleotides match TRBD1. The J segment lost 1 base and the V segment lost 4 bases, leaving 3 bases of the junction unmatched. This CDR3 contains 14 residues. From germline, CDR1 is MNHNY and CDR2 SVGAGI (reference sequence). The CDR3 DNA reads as TGTGCCAGCAGTTCCCCAGGGGGGAACACTGAAGCTTTCTTT. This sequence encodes CASSSPGGNTEAFF.

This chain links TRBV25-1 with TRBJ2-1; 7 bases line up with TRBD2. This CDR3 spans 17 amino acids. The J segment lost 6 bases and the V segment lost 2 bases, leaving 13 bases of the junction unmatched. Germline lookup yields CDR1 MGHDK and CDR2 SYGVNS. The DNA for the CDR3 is TGTGCCAGCAGTGAACGGCAAGGCGGGAGCCGGTCCAATGAGCAGTTCTTC. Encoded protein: CASSERQGGSRSNEQFF. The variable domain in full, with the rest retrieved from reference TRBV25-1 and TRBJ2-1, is EADIYQTPRYLVIGTGKKITLECSQTMGHDKMYWYQQDPGMELHLIHYSYGVNSTEKGDLSSESTVSRIRTEHFPLTLESARPSHTSQYLCASSERQGGSRSNEQFFGPGTRLTVL.

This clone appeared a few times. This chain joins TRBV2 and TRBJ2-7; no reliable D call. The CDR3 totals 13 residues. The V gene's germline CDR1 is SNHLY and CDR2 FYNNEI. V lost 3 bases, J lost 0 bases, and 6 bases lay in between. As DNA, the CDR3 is TGTGCCAGCAGTGACAGGTACTCCTACGAGCAGTACTTC. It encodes CASSDRYSYEQYF.

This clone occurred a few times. This CDR3 reads CATTLWGEETQYF. CDR3 in DNA: TGTGCCACCACCCTTTGGGGGGAAGAGACCCAGTACTTC. The chain employs TRBV6-1 and TRBJ2-5; D may be TRBD2 (6 bases). The germline V and J ends were trimmed by 10 bases and 3 bases, with 15 bases remaining between them. The CDR3 runs to 13 residues. Per germline, CDR1 MNHNS and CDR2 SASEGT.

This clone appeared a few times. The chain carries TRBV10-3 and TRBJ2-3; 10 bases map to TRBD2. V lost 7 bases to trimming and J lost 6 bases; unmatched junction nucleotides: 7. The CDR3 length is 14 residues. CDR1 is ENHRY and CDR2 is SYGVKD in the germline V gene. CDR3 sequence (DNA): TGTGCCATCAAGATTAGCGGGGGGACGGATACGCAGTATTTT. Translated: CAIKISGGTDTQYF.

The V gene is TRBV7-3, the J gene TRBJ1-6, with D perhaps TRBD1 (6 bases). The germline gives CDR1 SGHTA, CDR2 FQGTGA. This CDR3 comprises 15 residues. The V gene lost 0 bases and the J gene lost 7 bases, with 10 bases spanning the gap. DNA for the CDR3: TGTGCCAGCAGCTTAACTACAGGGCAAAATTCACCCCTCCACTTT. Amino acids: CASSLTTGQNSPLHF.

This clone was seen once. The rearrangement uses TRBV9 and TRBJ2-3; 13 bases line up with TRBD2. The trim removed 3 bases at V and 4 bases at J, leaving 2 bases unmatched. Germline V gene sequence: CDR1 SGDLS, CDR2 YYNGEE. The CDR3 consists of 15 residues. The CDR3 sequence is CASSAGLAGADTQYF. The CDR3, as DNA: TGTGCCAGCAGCGCCGGACTAGCGGGAGCAGATACGCAGTATTTT.

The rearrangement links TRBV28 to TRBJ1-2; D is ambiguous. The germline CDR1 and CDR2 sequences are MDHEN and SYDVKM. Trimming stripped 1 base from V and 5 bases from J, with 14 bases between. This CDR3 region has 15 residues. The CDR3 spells CASSLFVGQVYGYTF. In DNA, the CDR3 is TGTGCCAGCAGTTTATTCGTTGGGCAGGTTTATGGCTACACCTTC.

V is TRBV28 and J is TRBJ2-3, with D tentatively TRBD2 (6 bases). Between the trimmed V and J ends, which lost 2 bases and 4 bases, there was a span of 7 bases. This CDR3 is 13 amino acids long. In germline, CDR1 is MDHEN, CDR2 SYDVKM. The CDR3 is CASSLQRADTQYF. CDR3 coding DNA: TGTGCCAGCAGTTTACAGCGGGCAGATACGCAGTATTTT.

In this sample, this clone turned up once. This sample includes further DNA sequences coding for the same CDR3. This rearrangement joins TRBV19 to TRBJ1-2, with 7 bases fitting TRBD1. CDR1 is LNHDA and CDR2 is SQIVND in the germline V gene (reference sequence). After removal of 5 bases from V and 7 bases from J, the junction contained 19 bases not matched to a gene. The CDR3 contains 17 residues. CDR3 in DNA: TGTGCCAGTAGTCCTACAGGGGTCCCTGCCTCCTTGCTTGGCTACACCTTC. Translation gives CASSPTGVPASLLGYTF.

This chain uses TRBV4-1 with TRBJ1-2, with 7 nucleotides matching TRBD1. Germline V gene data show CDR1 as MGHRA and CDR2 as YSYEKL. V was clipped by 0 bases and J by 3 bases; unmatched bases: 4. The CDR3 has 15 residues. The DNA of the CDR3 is TGCGCCAGCAGCCAAGAGACAGGGACCTACTATGGCTACACCTTC. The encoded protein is CASSQETGTYYGYTF.

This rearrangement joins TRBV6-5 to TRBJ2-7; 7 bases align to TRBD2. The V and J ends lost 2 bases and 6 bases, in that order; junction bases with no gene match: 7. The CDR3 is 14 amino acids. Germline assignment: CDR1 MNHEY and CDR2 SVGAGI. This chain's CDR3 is CASSYEFSSGEQYF. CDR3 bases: TGTGCCAGCAGTTACGAGTTCTCTAGCGGCGAGCAGTACTTC.

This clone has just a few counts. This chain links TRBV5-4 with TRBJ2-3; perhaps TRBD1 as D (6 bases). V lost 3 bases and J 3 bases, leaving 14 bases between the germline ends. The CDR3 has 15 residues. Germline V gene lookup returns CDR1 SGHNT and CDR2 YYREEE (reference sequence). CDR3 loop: CASSSPTQGTDTQYF. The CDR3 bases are TGTGCCAGCAGCTCACCGACACAGGGTACAGATACGCAGTATTTT.

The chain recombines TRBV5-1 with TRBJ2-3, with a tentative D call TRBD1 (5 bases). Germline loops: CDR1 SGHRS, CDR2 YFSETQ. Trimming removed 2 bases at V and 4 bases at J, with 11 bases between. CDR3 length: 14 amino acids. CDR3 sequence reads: CASSLATGSDTQYF. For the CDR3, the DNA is TGCGCCAGCAGCTTAGCAACAGGTTCAGATACGCAGTATTTT.

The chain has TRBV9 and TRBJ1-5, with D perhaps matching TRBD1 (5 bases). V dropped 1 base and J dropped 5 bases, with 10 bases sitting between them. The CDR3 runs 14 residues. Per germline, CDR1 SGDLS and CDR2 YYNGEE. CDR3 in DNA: TGTGCCAGCAGCGTAAGTGGGGGGGATCAGCCCCAGCATTTT. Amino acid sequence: CASSVSGGDQPQHF.

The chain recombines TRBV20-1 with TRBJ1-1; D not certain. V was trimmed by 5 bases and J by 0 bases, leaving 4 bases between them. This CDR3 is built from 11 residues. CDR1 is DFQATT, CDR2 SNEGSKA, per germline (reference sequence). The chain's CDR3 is CSAPMNTEAFF. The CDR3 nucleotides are TGCAGTGCTCCAATGAACACTGAAGCTTTCTTT.

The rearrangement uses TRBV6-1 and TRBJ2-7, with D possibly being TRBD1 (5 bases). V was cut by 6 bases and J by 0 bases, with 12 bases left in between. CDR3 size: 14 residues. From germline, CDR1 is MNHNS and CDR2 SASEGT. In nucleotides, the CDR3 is TGTGCCAGCAGGCCACAGGAAAGCTCCTACGAGCAGTACTTC. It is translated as CASRPQESSYEQYF.

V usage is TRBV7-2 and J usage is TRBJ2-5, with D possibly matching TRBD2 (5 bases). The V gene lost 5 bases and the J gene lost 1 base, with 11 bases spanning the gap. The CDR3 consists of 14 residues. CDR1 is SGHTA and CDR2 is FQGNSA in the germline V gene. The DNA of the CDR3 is TGTGCCAGCAGCCCAGGCGGGCCCCAAGAGACCCAGTACTTC. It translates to CASSPGGPQETQYF.

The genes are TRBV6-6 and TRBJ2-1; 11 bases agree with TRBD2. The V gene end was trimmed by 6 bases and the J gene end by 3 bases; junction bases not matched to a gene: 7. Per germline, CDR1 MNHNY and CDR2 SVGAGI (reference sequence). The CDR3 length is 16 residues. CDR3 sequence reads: CASRLSGTSGYNEQFF. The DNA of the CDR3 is TGTGCCAGCAGACTATCCGGGACTAGCGGCTACAATGAGCAGTTCTTC.

CDR3 in amino acids: CASSYGQGNEKLFF. The CDR3, as DNA: TGTGCCAGCAGCTACGGACAGGGCAATGAAAAACTGTTTTTT. The gene calls are TRBV7-9 and TRBJ1-4, with 8 bases matching TRBD1. Per the germline V gene, CDR1 is SEHNR and CDR2 is FQNEAQ (reference sequence). The J segment lost 5 bases and the V segment lost 4 bases, leaving 3 bases of the junction unmatched. This CDR3 has 14 residues.